These 16 T cell receptor beta chains came from one sample sequenced in a study of blood T cell repertoires in COVID-19. Repertoires were generated with immunoSEQ multiplex PCR, while TCRdb's copy carries only in-frame clones and drops some. This table holds about 400,000 clones, roughly 87% found once. Sequenced sample: PBMCs or T cells enriched from blood (not recorded which). These receptors originate from a woman aged 40 to 49 with acute COVID-19.

This clone appeared a single time. V gene TRBV6-5 combines with J gene TRBJ2-7, with 7 positions matching TRBD1. CDR1 is MNHEY, CDR2 SVGAGI, per germline. V shed 5 bases, J shed 6 bases, and the junction held 7 bases outside the gene matches. The CDR3 length is 13 residues. In DNA, the CDR3 is TGTGCCAGCAGTCGGGACAGCAGCGGCGAGCAGTACTTC. Translated, it gives CASSRDSSGEQYF.

The V gene is TRBV2, the J gene TRBJ2-1; D is uncertain. Trimming cost V 0 bases and J 4 bases, with 4 bases left between them. Germline V CDR1 and CDR2: SNHLY, FYNNEI. This CDR3 has 13 residues. The CDR3 loop is CASSEARYNEQFF. The CDR3 bases are TGTGCCAGCAGTGAAGCTAGATACAATGAGCAGTTCTTC. Together with reference TRBV2 and TRBJ2-1, the CDR3 gives the full variable domain: EPEVTQTPSHQVTQMGQEVILRCVPISNHLYFYWYRQILGQKVEFLVSFYNNEISEKSEIFDDQFSVERPDGSNFTLKIRSTKLEDSAMYFCASSEARYNEQFFGPGTRLTVL.

A single count supports this clone. This chain links TRBV2 with TRBJ1-3; tentative D call: TRBD1 (5 bases). V lost 6 bases and J lost 0, with 12 bases in between. CDR1 and CDR2 from the germline V gene are SNHLY and FYNNEI. The CDR3 covers 15 residues. The CDR3 nucleotides are TGTGCCAGCAGGTTGGACACAAACTCTGGAAACACCATATATTTT. The encoded protein is CASRLDTNSGNTIYF.

The chain combines TRBV23-1 with TRBJ1-1; no reliable D call. TRBV23-1 is an open reading frame whose function is uncertain. Trimming removed 3 bases from V and 1 base from J, with 9 bases in between. The CDR3 is made up of 14 amino acids. The CDR3 protein is CASSHSGRNTEAFF. The CDR3 nucleotides are TGCGCCAGCAGTCATTCAGGAAGGAACACTGAAGCTTTCTTT.

The chain couples TRBV5-1 to TRBJ1-2, with D uncertain. The V end was cut by 5 bases, the J end by 6 bases, with 14 bases between. The CDR3 sequence is 13 residues long. Looked up from germline, CDR1 is SGHRS and CDR2 is YFSETQ. The CDR3 coding sequence is TGCGCCAGCAGTTTTCCCGGGGTAGATGGCTACACCTTC. The encoded protein is CASSFPGVDGYTF.

The gene calls are TRBV19 and TRBJ1-1; a possible D gene is TRBD1 (6 bases). The length of the CDR3 is 15 residues. Trimming took off 1 base at V and 9 bases at J, with 18 bases between the two ends. Germline V gene data show CDR1 as LNHDA and CDR2 as SQIVND (reference sequence). The CDR3 DNA reads as TGTGCCAGTAGTATAGGGGACACGCGCTCAGGGAAAGCTTTCTTT. This sequence encodes CASSIGDTRSGKAFF.

The gene calls are TRBV10-2 and TRBJ1-4; 8 nucleotides line up with TRBD1. The CDR3 covers 17 residues. V lost 1 base, J lost 7 bases, and 11 bases stayed unmatched. Germline lookup yields CDR1 WSHSY and CDR2 SAAADI. CDR3 sequence (DNA): TGCGCCAGCAGTGAGTTAGAGCCGGGACAGGAGGGTGAAAAACTGTTTTTT. Its protein product is CASSELEPGQEGEKLFF.

This chain links TRBV12-3 or TRBV12-4 with TRBJ1-2, with 7 bases lining up with TRBD1. There are 13 residues in the CDR3. With 5 bases clipped from V and 8 bases from J, the junction kept 8 bases outside the gene matches. CDR3 sequence (DNA): TGTGCCAGCAGTCCCCCCGACAGGGTGGGCTACACCTTC. Translated: CASSPPDRVGYTF.

The table lists this clone with a count of one. CDR3 loop: CASSQVGRAAGGYTF. The CDR3 DNA follows: TGCGCCAGCAGCCAAGTTGGCAGGGCGGCGGGGGGCTACACCTTC. The chain employs TRBV4-1 and TRBJ1-2; tentative D call: TRBD1 (5 bases). The CDR3 runs to 15 residues. V lost 1 base to trimming and J lost 8 bases, with 17 bases between them. Per the germline V gene, CDR1 is MGHRA and CDR2 is YSYEKL.

The rearrangement joins TRBV7-6 to TRBJ2-1; 12 bases line up with TRBD2. CDR3 length: 15 amino acids. Looked up from germline, CDR1 is SGHVS and CDR2 is FNYEAQ. V lost 5 bases to trimming and J lost 7 bases; unmatched junction nucleotides: 6. Written as DNA, the CDR3 is TGTGCCAGCAGCCCAGCCCTAGCGGGGGGGAATGAGCAGTTCTTC. It specifies CASSPALAGGNEQFF.

The rearrangement joins TRBV4-2 to TRBJ1-6, with 9 bases fitting TRBD1. The trim removed 3 bases at V and 10 bases at J, leaving 10 bases unmatched. Germline CDR1 reads LGHNA; CDR2 reads YNFKEQ. The CDR3 runs 16 residues. The CDR3 reads CASSHPRGQGESPLHF. In nucleotides, the CDR3 is TGTGCCAGCAGCCACCCGAGGGGACAGGGCGAGTCACCCCTCCACTTT.

The genes are TRBV6-5 and TRBJ2-7; TRBD1 matches 8 bases. The J segment lost 1 base and the V segment lost 2 bases, leaving 4 bases of the junction unmatched. The CDR3 runs 15 residues. CDR1 is MNHEY and CDR2 is SVGAGI in the germline V gene. The CDR3 DNA is TGTGCCAGCAGTTACGGGGACAGGTCATCCTACGAGCAGTACTTC. Protein: CASSYGDRSSYEQYF.

This clone has ten or more counts. The chain recombines TRBV2 with TRBJ1-5; a weak D match, TRBD1 (6 bases). CDR1 is SNHLY and CDR2 is FYNNEI in the germline V gene. The CDR3 is 16 amino acids. Trimming removed 4 bases from V and 3 bases from J, with 16 bases in between. In DNA, the CDR3 is TGTGCCAGCAGTGGGTCAGGACAGAGAGCCAATCAGCCCCAGCATTTT. Protein product: CASSGSGQRANQPQHF.

The chain has TRBV27 and TRBJ2-5, with TRBD2 identical over 7 bases. Germline V gene sequence: CDR1 MNHEY, CDR2 SMNVEV (reference sequence). Trimming removed 5 bases from V and 2 bases from J; junction bases left unmatched: 11. The CDR3 length is 16 residues. The DNA of the CDR3 is TGTGCCAGCAGTGCCCGTAGACTAGCTTTTCAAGAGACCCAGTACTTC. Translated, it gives CASSARRLAFQETQYF.

CDR3 residues: CAWSSGQGNYGYTF. For the CDR3, the DNA is TGTGCCTGGAGTTCGGGACAGGGGAACTATGGCTACACCTTC. The V call is TRBV30, the J call TRBJ1-2; TRBD1 agrees at 10 bases. CDR3 size: 14 residues. The germline V gene has CDR1 GTSNPN and CDR2 SVGIG (reference sequence). Germline trimming cut 2 bases from V and 2 bases from J; bases unmatched to any gene: 2.

J is TRBJ1-5 and V is TRBV6-5; TRBD1 agrees at 10 bases. V lost 8 bases, J lost 6 bases, and 7 bases stayed unmatched. Per germline, CDR1 MNHEY and CDR2 SVGAGI. The CDR3 has 14 residues. CDR3 nucleotide sequence: TGTGCCAGCGGGCGGACAGGGGGGATTCAGCCCCAGCATTTT. It translates to CASGRTGGIQPQHF.